The clone carrying this TCR beta chain occurred a few times. Its matching antigen is unknown. The data derive from a study of post-analysis software for immune sequencing data. Study outcomes and limitations: Patients had higher frequencies than controls of five TRBV segments, including TRBV5-6, TRBV5-1 and TRBV20-1. Multiple sclerosis was associated with a significant reduction in normalized Chao1 diversity relative to controls.

CDR1 and CDR2 (germline): MNHEY, SVGAGI. The trim removed 8 bases at V and 5 bases at J, leaving 9 bases unmatched. The CDR3 spans 16 residues. Prepared libraries of TCR beta cDNA carried unique molecular identifiers. MiXCR, applied by TCRdb to the PCR reads, yields one record per CDR3 protein. The table has hundreds of thousands of distinct CDR3 sequences, about 53% seen once; the top ten hold 4.6%. Sequencing was performed on blood. The sequence derives from a girl under 18 with multiple sclerosis. The chain combines TRBV6-5 with TRBJ2-5, with TRBD2 matching 15 bases. For the CDR3, the DNA is TGTGCCAGCCGTCTTTCCGGGACTAGCGGGAGGGAGACCCAGTACTTC. Its protein is CASRLSGTSGRETQYF.